The 6 T cell receptor beta chains given below trace back to one sample, sequenced in a study of cytomegalovirus exposure and HLA in healthy donors. This PCR relied on a set of 60 Vbeta primers and 13 Jbeta primers. The data were produced by immunoSEQ multiplex PCR, yet TCRdb's version contains in-frame clones alone and is incomplete. The sample is made up of 38,000 or so clones, and the top ten hold roughly 9.6% of it. Input material: PBMCs. The receptors shown here come from a middle-aged man in good health and CMV-seropositive.

This chain uses TRBV18 with TRBJ2-5; D uncertain. This CDR3 contains 16 residues. The V end lost 2 bases, the J end lost 3 bases, and 16 bases lay between the germline ends. Per the germline V gene, CDR1 is KGHSH and CDR2 is LQKENI. The CDR3 loop is CASSPMTRKQKETQYF. CDR3 bases: TGTGCCAGCTCACCAATGACGCGGAAACAAAAAGAGACCCAGTACTTC.

The chain combines TRBV28 with TRBJ1-1; TRBD1 matches 9 bases. The V gene end was trimmed by 6 bases and the J gene end by 3 bases; junction bases not matched to a gene: 8. The CDR3 has 15 amino acids. Per the germline V gene, CDR1 is MDHEN and CDR2 is SYDVKM. CDR3 sequence: CASSSQGAMDTEAFF. The DNA of the CDR3 is TGTGCCAGCAGCTCACAGGGGGCGATGGACACTGAAGCTTTCTTT.

This chain links TRBV19 with TRBJ1-3; D remains ambiguous. The CDR3 totals 16 residues. The ends were cut back, 5 bases at V and 0 bases at J, with 14 bases in the middle. In germline, CDR1 is LNHDA, CDR2 SQIVND (reference sequence). As DNA, the CDR3 is TGTGCCAGTAGTCTCTTTGGCGGAGACTCTGGAAACACCATATATTTT. Protein sequence: CASSLFGGDSGNTIYF. Full variable domain (remainder filled in from reference TRBV19 and TRBJ1-3): DGGITQSPKYLFRKEGQNVTLSCEQNLNHDAMYWYRQDPGQGLRLIYYSQIVNDFQKGDIAEGYSVSREKKESFPLTVTSAQKNPTAFYLCASSLFGGDSGNTIYFGEGSWLTVV.

The chain carries TRBV6-5 and TRBJ2-7; TRBD2 matches at 10 bases. V lost 9 bases to trimming and J lost 4 bases; unmatched junction nucleotides: 6. The CDR3 extends over 13 amino acids. The V gene's germline CDR1 is MNHEY and CDR2 SVGAGI. Here the CDR3 reads CASWTSGGYEQYF. In DNA, the CDR3 is TGTGCCAGTTGGACTAGCGGAGGGTACGAGCAGTACTTC.

CDR3 DNA: TGTGCCAGCAGCGGACAGCCAAACACTGAAGCTTTCTTT. This gives the protein CASSGQPNTEAFF. The rearrangement uses TRBV7-2 and TRBJ1-1; weak D call: TRBD1 (6 bases). Germline V CDR1 and CDR2: SGHTA, FQGNSA. The CDR3 sequence is 13 residues long. V shed 5 bases and J shed 2 bases, with 9 bases lying between them.

The chain combines TRBV30 with TRBJ2-5; tentatively, D is TRBD2 (5 bases). The CDR3 runs 12 residues. Germline-derived CDR1 and CDR2 are GTSNPN and SVGIG (reference sequence). Trimming shortened V by 0 bases and J by 10 bases, and 12 bases separated the two germline ends. The CDR3 protein is CAWSVVTMDQYF. The CDR3 DNA sequence: TGTGCCTGGAGTGTGGTGACTATGGACCAGTACTTC.